This TCR beta chain was recorded in a study of blood T cell repertoires in COVID-19. About the research overall: Acute and convalescent COVID-19 specimens originated in the United States, Italy and Spain. The analysed material was cDNA or gDNA that came from T cells, B-cell-depleted T cells, or PBMCs.

Original processing methods: How many nucleated cells were present was estimated from reference gene primer amplification. Profiling relied on immunoSEQ multiplex PCR, and the TCRdb table lists in-frame clones only, not all of them. V, J and clone size were drawn from that table, and D and trimming were deduced from the DNA. The repertoire holds approximately 80,000 clones, with approximately 76% as singletons. V was clipped by 6 bases and J by 5 bases; unmatched bases: 7. CDR1 is MGHDK, CDR2 SYGVNS, per germline. The CDR3 length is 14 residues. The sequence was obtained from a man aged 70 or older with active or convalescent COVID-19. Source material: peripheral blood. The rearrangement uses TRBV25-1 and TRBJ1-3; 7 bases line up with TRBD1. CDR3 amino acids: CASSERDRRNTIYF. DNA for the CDR3: TGTGCCAGCAGCGAACGGGACAGAAGAAACACCATATATTTT. The variable domain in full, completed from reference TRBV25-1 and TRBJ1-3, reads EADIYQTPRYLVIGTGKKITLECSQTMGHDKMYWYQQDPGMELHLIHYSYGVNSTEKGDLSSESTVSRIRTEHFPLTLESARPSHTSQYLCASSERDRRNTIYFGEGSWLTVV.